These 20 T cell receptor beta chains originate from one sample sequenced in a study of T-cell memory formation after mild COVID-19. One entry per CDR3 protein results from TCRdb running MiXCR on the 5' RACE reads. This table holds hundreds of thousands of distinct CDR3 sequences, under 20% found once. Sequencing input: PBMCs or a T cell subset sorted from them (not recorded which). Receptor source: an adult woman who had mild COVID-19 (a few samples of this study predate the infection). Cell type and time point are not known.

The CDR3 region has the DNA TGTGCCAGCAGGCGGGGGGATATGACTGAAGCTTTCTTT. It encodes CASRRGDMTEAFF. This sequence joins TRBV6-1 and TRBJ1-1, with TRBD1 as a possible D gene (5 bases). The CDR3 loop spans 13 amino acids. The ends were cut back, 6 bases at V and 5 bases at J, with 13 bases in the middle. Per the germline V gene, CDR1 is MNHNS and CDR2 is SASEGT.

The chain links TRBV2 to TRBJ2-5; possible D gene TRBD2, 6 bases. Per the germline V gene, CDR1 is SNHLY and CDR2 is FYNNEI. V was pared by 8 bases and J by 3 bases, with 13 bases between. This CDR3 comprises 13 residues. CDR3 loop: CASVIAEEETQYF. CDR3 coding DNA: TGTGCCAGCGTGATAGCGGAGGAAGAGACCCAGTACTTC.

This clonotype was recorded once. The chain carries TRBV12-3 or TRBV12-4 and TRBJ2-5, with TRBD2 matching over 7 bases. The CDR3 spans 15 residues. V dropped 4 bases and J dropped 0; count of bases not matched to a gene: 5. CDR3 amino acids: CASSWGRVNQETQYF. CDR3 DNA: TGTGCCAGCAGTTGGGGGAGGGTGAACCAAGAGACCCAGTACTTC.

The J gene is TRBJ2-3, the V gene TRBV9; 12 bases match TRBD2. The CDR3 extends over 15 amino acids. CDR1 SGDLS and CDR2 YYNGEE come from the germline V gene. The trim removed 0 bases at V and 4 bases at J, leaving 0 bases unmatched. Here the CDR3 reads CASSVGLAGADTQYF. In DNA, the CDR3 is TGTGCCAGCAGCGTAGGACTAGCGGGAGCAGATACGCAGTATTTT.

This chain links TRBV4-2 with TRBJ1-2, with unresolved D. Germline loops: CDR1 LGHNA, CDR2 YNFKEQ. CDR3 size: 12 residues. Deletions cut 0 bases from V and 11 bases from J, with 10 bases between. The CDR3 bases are TGTGCCAGCAGCCAAGATCGGTTGCGATACACCTTC. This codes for CASSQDRLRYTF.

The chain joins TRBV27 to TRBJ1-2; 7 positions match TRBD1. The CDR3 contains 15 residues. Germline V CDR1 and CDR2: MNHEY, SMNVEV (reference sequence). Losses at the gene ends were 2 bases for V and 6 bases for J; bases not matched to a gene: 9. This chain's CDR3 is CASSLGGQASNGYTF. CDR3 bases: TGTGCCAGCAGTTTAGGTGGACAGGCTTCTAATGGCTACACCTTC.

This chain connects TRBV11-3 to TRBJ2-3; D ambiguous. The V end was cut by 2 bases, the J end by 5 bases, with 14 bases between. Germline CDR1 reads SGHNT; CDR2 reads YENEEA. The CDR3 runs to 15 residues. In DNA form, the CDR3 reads TGTGCCAGCAGCTTATCTGATCTGGTAGTAGATACGCAGTATTTT. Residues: CASSLSDLVVDTQYF.

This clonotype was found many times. Here the CDR3 reads CASSLVGSYSGANVLTF. CDR3 sequence (DNA): TGTGCCAGCAGCTTAGTTGGCAGTTACTCTGGGGCCAACGTCCTGACTTTC. This chain uses TRBV7-2 with TRBJ2-6; D remains unclear. The CDR3 has 17 residues. V gave up 1 base and J gave up 0 bases, with 10 bases separating them. The germline gives CDR1 SGHTA, CDR2 FQGNSA.

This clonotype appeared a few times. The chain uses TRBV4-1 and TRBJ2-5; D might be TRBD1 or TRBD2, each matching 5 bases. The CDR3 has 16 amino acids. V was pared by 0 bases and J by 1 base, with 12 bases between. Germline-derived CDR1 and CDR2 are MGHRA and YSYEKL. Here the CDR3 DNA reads TGCGCCAGCAGCCAAGAACAATGGGGGAGCCAAGAGACCCAGTACTTC. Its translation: CASSQEQWGSQETQYF.

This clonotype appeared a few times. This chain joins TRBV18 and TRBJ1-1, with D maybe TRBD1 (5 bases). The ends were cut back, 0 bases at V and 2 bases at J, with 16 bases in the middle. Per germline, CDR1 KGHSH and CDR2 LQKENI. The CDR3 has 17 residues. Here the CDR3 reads CASSPPDGRGGNTEAFF. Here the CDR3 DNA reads TGTGCCAGCTCACCACCAGATGGGAGGGGAGGCAACACTGAAGCTTTCTTT.

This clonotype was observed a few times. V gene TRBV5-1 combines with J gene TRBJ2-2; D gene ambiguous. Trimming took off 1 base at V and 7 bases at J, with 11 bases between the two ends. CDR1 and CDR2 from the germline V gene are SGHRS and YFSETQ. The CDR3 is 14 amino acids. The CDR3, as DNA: TGCGCCAGCAGCTTGCTGTCAACTGGCGGGGAGCTGTTTTTT. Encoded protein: CASSLLSTGGELFF.

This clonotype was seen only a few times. CDR3 in DNA: TGTGCCAGCAGTCTAGGGTTCGCGGCTGGGGCCAACGTCCTGACTTTC. Translating gives CASSLGFAAGANVLTF. The chain is built from TRBV6-6 and TRBJ2-6; no definite D call. Germline assignment: CDR1 MNHNY and CDR2 SVGAGI (reference sequence). Trimming pared 5 bases from V and 2 bases from J, leaving 13 bases between. The CDR3 is made up of 16 amino acids.

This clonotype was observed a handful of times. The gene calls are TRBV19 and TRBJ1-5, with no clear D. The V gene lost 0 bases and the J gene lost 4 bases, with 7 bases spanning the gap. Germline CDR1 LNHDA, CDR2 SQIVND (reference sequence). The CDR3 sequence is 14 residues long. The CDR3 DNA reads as TGTGCCAGTAGTATAGAGGCAGAGAATCAGCCCCAGCATTTT. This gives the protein CASSIEAENQPQHF.

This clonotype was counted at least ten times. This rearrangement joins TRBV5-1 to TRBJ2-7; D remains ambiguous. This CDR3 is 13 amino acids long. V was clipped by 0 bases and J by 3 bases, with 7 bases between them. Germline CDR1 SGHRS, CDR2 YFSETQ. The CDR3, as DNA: TGCGCCAGCAGCTTGGCCGGCATCTACGAGCAGTACTTC. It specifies CASSLAGIYEQYF.

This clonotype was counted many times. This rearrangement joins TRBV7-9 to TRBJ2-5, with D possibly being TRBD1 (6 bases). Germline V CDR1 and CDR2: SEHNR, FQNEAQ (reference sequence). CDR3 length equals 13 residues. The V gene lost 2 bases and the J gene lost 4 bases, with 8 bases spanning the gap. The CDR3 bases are TGTGCCAGCAGCTTAAGCAGGGGAGAGACCCAGTACTTC. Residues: CASSLSRGETQYF.

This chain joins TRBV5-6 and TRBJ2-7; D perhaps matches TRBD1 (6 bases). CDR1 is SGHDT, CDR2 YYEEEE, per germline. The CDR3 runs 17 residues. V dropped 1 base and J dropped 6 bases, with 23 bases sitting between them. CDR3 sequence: CASSLSITNRVVGEQYF. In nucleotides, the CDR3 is TGTGCCAGCAGCTTGAGTATAACAAACAGGGTGGTTGGCGAGCAGTACTTC.

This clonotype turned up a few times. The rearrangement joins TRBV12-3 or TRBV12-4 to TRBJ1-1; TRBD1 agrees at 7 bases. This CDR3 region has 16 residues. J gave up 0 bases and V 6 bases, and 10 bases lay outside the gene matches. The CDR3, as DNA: TGTGCCAGCAGCCCTCGGACAGGAATATTGAACACTGAAGCTTTCTTT. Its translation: CASSPRTGILNTEAFF.

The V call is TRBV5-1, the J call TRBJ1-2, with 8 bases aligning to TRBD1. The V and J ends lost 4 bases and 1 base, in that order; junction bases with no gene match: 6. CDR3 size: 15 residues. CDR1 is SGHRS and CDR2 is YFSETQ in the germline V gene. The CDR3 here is CASSNGQGGNYGYTF. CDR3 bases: TGCGCCAGCAGCAACGGACAGGGTGGTAACTATGGCTACACCTTC.

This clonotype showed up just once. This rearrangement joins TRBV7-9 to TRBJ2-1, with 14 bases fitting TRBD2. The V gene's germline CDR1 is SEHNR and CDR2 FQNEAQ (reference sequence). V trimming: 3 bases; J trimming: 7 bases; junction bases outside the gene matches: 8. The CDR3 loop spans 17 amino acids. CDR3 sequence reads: CASSLAGTSGRVNEQFF. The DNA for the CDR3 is TGTGCCAGCAGCTTGGCCGGGACTAGCGGGAGAGTGAATGAGCAGTTCTTC.

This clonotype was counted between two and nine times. The CDR3 spells CASSKYNEQFF. CDR3 coding DNA: TGTGCCAGCAGCAAGTACAATGAGCAGTTCTTC. This sequence joins TRBV7-9 and TRBJ2-1; D not resolved. Per the germline V gene, CDR1 is SEHNR and CDR2 is FQNEAQ (reference sequence). V lost 5 bases, J lost 4 bases, and 3 bases lay in between. The CDR3 is made up of 11 amino acids.